Listed below are T cell receptor beta chains from one sample, sequenced in a study of Ad26.COV2.S vaccination and SARS-CoV-2 variants. The protocol was immunoSEQ multiplex PCR, while the TCRdb copy is restricted to in-frame clones and leaves out a portion. The sample yields over 300,000 clones, about 80% seen once. The sample here was peripheral blood, taken in a trial of Ad26.COV2.S vaccine versus placebo. The receptors were gathered from a person between 18 and 65 years old who received the Ad26.COV2.S COVID-19 vaccine or a placebo. CDR3s include the opening cysteine and the closing phenylalanine or tryptophan. A D gene is named only where the DNA matches it firmly. Clone size is not always given. Where it is, it says once, few, many or a class for expanded clones.

clone size: .; CDR3 length: 14; J gene: TRBJ2-7; V gene: TRBV27; D gene: .; CDR3 DNA: TGTGCCAGCAGTTTATCACCATCTTACTACGAGCAGTACTTC; CDR3 protein: CASSLSPSYYEQYF
clone size: .; CDR3 length: 11; J gene: TRBJ2-5; V gene: TRBV2; D gene: .; CDR3 DNA: TGTGCCAGCAGTGAAAGGGAGACCCAGTACTTC; CDR3 protein: CASSERETQYF
clone size: .; CDR3 length: 13; J gene: TRBJ1-6; V gene: TRBV28; D gene: .; CDR3 DNA: TGTGCCATCAAAGGGACAACTTATTCACCCCTCCACTTT; CDR3 protein: CAIKGTTYSPLHF
clone size: .; CDR3 length: 16; J gene: TRBJ2-3; V gene: TRBV6-5; D gene: .; CDR3 DNA: TGTGCCAGCAGTTACTCGGGGGCAGCGTCCACAGATACGCAGTATTTT; CDR3 protein: CASSYSGAASTDTQYF
clone size: few; CDR3 length: 17; J gene: TRBJ2-2; V gene: TRBV3-1/TRBV3-2; D gene: TRBD1; CDR3 DNA: TGTGCCAGCAGTCGCTACCGGGACAGGACGAACACCGGGGAGCTGTTTTTT; CDR3 protein: CASSRYRDRTNTGELFF
clone size: few; CDR3 length: 13; J gene: TRBJ2-7; V gene: TRBV11-1; D gene: .; CDR3 DNA: TGTGCCAGCAGCAGCCGGGGGAGGTACGAGCAGTACTTC; CDR3 protein: CASSSRGRYEQYF
clone size: .; CDR3 length: 15; J gene: TRBJ1-2; V gene: TRBV7-2; D gene: TRBD1; CDR3 DNA: TGTGCCAGCAGCTTGGGTTTGGGGGACAGCTATGGCTACACCTTC; CDR3 protein: CASSLGLGDSYGYTF
clone size: .; CDR3 length: 14; J gene: TRBJ2-7; V gene: TRBV27; D gene: .; CDR3 DNA: TGTGCCAGCAGTACTCGCCAGGGAGCCTACGAGCAGTACTTC; CDR3 protein: CASSTRQGAYEQYF
clone size: .; CDR3 length: 13; J gene: TRBJ2-3; V gene: TRBV11-3; D gene: .; CDR3 DNA: TGTGCCAGCAGCTCAAGCAGCACAGATACGCAGTATTTT; CDR3 protein: CASSSSSTDTQYF
clone size: .; CDR3 length: 14; J gene: TRBJ1-4; V gene: TRBV6-5; D gene: TRBD1; CDR3 DNA: TGTGCCAGCAGTTACATGACAGGGGCCGAAAAACTGTTTTTT; CDR3 protein: CASSYMTGAEKLFF
clone size: .; CDR3 length: 15; J gene: TRBJ2-5; V gene: TRBV15; D gene: .; CDR3 DNA: TGTGCCACCAGCCAAGGGGGGAGGGGGCAAGAGACCCAGTACTTC; CDR3 protein: CATSQGGRGQETQYF
clone size: .; CDR3 length: 13; J gene: TRBJ1-1; V gene: TRBV7-3; D gene: TRBD1; CDR3 DNA: TGTGCCAGCAGCTTTGACAGGGTGGCTGAAGCTTTCTTT; CDR3 protein: CASSFDRVAEAFF
clone size: .; CDR3 length: 15; J gene: TRBJ2-5; V gene: TRBV18; D gene: TRBD2; CDR3 DNA: TGTGCCAGCTCACCGTCGGCTAGCGGGGAAGAGACCCAGTACTTC; CDR3 protein: CASSPSASGEETQYF
clone size: once; CDR3 length: 15; J gene: TRBJ2-7; V gene: TRBV6-2/TRBV6-3; D gene: .; CDR3 DNA: TGTGCCAGCAGTAAGGGACGGCGGAAAACCTACGAGCAGTACTTC; CDR3 protein: CASSKGRRKTYEQYF
clone size: few; CDR3 length: 15; J gene: TRBJ2-3; V gene: TRBV7-8; D gene: .; CDR3 DNA: TGTGCCAGCAGGACAGCCGGGACAAGCACAGATACGCAGTATTTT; CDR3 protein: CASRTAGTSTDTQYF
clone size: .; CDR3 length: 14; J gene: TRBJ2-3; V gene: TRBV30; D gene: TRBD2; CDR3 DNA: TGTGCCTCTTGGGGACTAGCGGGTCGGGGTACGCAGTATTTT; CDR3 protein: CASWGLAGRGTQYF
clone size: .; CDR3 length: 13; J gene: TRBJ2-5; V gene: TRBV5-1; D gene: .; CDR3 DNA: TGCGCCAGCAGCTTCGGGGTACAAGAGACCCAGTACTTC; CDR3 protein: CASSFGVQETQYF
clone size: .; CDR3 length: 16; J gene: TRBJ2-3; V gene: TRBV19; D gene: .; CDR3 DNA: TGTGCCAGTAGTCTCTTAGTGGGGACTAGCACAGATACGCAGTATTTT; CDR3 protein: CASSLLVGTSTDTQYF
clone size: .; CDR3 length: 15; J gene: TRBJ2-1; V gene: TRBV6-5; D gene: .; CDR3 DNA: TGTGCCAGCAAAGAGGAGGGTTCCCGTCTCAATGAGCAGTTCTTC; CDR3 protein: CASKEEGSRLNEQFF
clone size: .; CDR3 length: 15; J gene: TRBJ2-1; V gene: TRBV5-6; D gene: .; CDR3 DNA: TGTGCCAGCAGCTTATACCGGGACGAGAGGAATGAGCAGTTCTTC; CDR3 protein: CASSLYRDERNEQFF
clone size: .; CDR3 length: 14; J gene: TRBJ1-1; V gene: TRBV11-1; D gene: TRBD1; CDR3 DNA: TGTGCCAGCAGCCAGGACAGGGAAGGCACTGAAGCTTTCTTT; CDR3 protein: CASSQDREGTEAFF
clone size: .; CDR3 length: 17; J gene: TRBJ1-1; V gene: TRBV5-1; D gene: .; CDR3 DNA: TGCGCCAGCAGCCGTGACGCCACCGGACAAGGTCACACTGAAGCTTTCTTT; CDR3 protein: CASSRDATGQGHTEAFF
clone size: .; CDR3 length: 14; J gene: TRBJ2-7; V gene: TRBV29-1; D gene: .; CDR3 DNA: TGCAGCGGCCTCAGGGGCGGCCGCAGGAACGAGCAGTACTTC; CDR3 protein: CSGLRGGRRNEQYF
clone size: .; CDR3 length: 17; J gene: TRBJ2-4; V gene: TRBV4-1; D gene: TRBD2; CDR3 DNA: TGCGCCAGCAGCCAACCCGGCCGGGGGGAAACCAAAAACATTCAGTACTTC; CDR3 protein: CASSQPGRGETKNIQYF
clone size: once; CDR3 length: 16; J gene: TRBJ1-2; V gene: TRBV10-3; D gene: TRBD1; CDR3 DNA: TGTGCCATCAGTCCGACCCAGGGGGCGCGGGGCTATGGCTACACCTTC; CDR3 protein: CAISPTQGARGYGYTF
clone size: .; CDR3 length: 12; J gene: TRBJ1-1; V gene: TRBV5-6; D gene: .; CDR3 DNA: TGTGCCAGCAGCTACCCCGGACACGGAGCTTTCTTT; CDR3 protein: CASSYPGHGAFF
clone size: .; CDR3 length: 14; J gene: TRBJ1-2; V gene: TRBV6-5; D gene: .; CDR3 DNA: TGTGCCAGCACCCGACAGAGTTGGGACTATGGCTACACCTTC; CDR3 protein: CASTRQSWDYGYTF
clone size: .; CDR3 length: 14; J gene: TRBJ2-7; V gene: TRBV5-1; D gene: .; CDR3 DNA: TGCGCCAGCAGCATCGGACAGAGCTCCTACGAGCAGTACTTC; CDR3 protein: CASSIGQSSYEQYF
clone size: .; CDR3 length: 15; J gene: TRBJ2-1; V gene: TRBV10-3; D gene: TRBD2; CDR3 DNA: TGTGCCATCAGCCCTAGCGGATCCTCCTACAATGAGCAGTTCTTC; CDR3 protein: CAISPSGSSYNEQFF
clone size: .; CDR3 length: 14; J gene: TRBJ1-1; V gene: TRBV21-1; D gene: .; CDR3 DNA: TGTGCCAGCAGCAAAAATCGACCCCCCACTGAAGCTTTCTTT; CDR3 protein: CASSKNRPPTEAFF
clone size: .; CDR3 length: 15; J gene: TRBJ2-7; V gene: TRBV6-6; D gene: .; CDR3 DNA: TGTGCCAGCATCTCAGGGGGCCGGGGGGCCTACGAGCAGTACTTC; CDR3 protein: CASISGGRGAYEQYF
clone size: .; CDR3 length: 13; J gene: TRBJ1-6; V gene: TRBV18; D gene: .; CDR3 DNA: TGTGCCAGCTCACCACCCTATAATTCACCCCTCCACTTT; CDR3 protein: CASSPPYNSPLHF
clone size: .; CDR3 length: 17; J gene: TRBJ1-6; V gene: TRBV5-1; D gene: .; CDR3 DNA: TGCGCCAGCAGCTTGGGTTTAGCAGGGTGGTTTAATTCACCCCTCCACTTT; CDR3 protein: CASSLGLAGWFNSPLHF